This T cell receptor beta chain came from a study of long-term antiretroviral therapy in people with HIV. General observations from the study: Comparison with controls showed narrower CDR3 length ranges in HIV repertoires. Clones that had undergone expansion before ART prevailed in the repertoire throughout all time points.

Researchers report immunoSEQ v3.0 was run at survey level. A target of about 35,000-55,000 T-cell genomes per sample was set for sequencing. Here immunoSEQ multiplex PCR was the method, and the copy in TCRdb shows in-frame clones only, minus some. The data contain 30,000 to 50,000 clones, 86% of them singletons. This clone was observed a few times. Its cognate antigen is unknown. CDR3 size: 16 residues. CDR1 MNHNY and CDR2 SVGAGI come from the germline V gene (reference sequence). J lost 3 bases, V lost 7 bases, and 7 bases had no gene match. Each HIV participant was treated in the United States. The input for sequencing was unsorted PBMCs, taken just before starting antiretroviral therapy. The clonotype comes from a woman aged 18-29 years with HIV. This sequence joins TRBV6-6 and TRBJ2-2; 11 bases are a match to TRBD2. In nucleotides, the CDR3 is TGTGCCAGCAAGGACCCTAGCGGGAGGTACACCGGGGAGCTGTTTTTT. Translating it yields CASKDPSGRYTGELFF.